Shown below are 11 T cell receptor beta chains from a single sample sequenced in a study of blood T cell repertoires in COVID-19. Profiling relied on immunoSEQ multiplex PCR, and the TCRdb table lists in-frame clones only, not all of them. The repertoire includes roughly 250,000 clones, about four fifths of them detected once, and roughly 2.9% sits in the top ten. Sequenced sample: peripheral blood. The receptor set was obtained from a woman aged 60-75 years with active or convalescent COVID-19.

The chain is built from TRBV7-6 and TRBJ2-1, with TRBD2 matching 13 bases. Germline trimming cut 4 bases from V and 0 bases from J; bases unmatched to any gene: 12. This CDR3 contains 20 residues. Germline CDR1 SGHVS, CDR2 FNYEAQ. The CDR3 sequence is CASSSPGTSGVVSSYNEQFF. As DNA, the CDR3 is TGTGCCAGCAGCTCCCCCGGGACTAGCGGGGTCGTAAGCTCCTACAATGAGCAGTTCTTC.

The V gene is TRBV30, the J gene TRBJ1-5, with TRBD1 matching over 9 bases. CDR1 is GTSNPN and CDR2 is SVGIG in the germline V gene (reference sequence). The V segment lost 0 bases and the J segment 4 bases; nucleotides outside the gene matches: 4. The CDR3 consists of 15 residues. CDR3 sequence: CAWSVRDRVNQPQHF. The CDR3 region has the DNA TGTGCCTGGAGTGTCAGGGACAGGGTAAATCAGCCCCAGCATTTT.

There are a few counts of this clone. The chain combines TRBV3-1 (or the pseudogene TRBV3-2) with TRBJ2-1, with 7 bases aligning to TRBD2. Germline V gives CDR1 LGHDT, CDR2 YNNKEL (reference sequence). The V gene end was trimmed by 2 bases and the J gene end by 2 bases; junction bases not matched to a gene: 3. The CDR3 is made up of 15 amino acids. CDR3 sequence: CASSQTSETYNEQFF. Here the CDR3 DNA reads TGTGCCAGCAGCCAAACTAGCGAAACCTACAATGAGCAGTTCTTC.

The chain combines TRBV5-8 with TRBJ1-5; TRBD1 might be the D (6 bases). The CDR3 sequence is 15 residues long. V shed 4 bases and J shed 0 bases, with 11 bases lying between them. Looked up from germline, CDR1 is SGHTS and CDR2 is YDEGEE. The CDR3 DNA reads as TGTGCCAGCAGCAGGACAGTTTATAGCAATCAGCCCCAGCATTTT. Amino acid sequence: CASSRTVYSNQPQHF.

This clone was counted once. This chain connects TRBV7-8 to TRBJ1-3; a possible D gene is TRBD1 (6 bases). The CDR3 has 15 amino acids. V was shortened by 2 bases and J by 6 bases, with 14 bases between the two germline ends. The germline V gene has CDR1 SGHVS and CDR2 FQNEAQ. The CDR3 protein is CASSLRLGALNTIYF. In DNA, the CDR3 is TGTGCCAGCAGCTTAAGGTTGGGGGCTTTAAACACCATATATTTT.

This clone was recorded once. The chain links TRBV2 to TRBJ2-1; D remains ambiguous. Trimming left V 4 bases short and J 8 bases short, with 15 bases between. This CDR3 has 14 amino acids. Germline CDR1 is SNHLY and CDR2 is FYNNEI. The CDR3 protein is CASSVRLLGYEQFF. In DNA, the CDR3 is TGTGCCAGCAGTGTCAGACTCCTAGGCTATGAGCAGTTCTTC.

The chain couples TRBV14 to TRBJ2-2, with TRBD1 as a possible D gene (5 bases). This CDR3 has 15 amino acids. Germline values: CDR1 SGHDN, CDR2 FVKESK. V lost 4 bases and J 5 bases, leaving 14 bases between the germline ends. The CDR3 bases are TGTGCCAGCAGCCGGACCCAGGGTTGGACCGGGGAGCTGTTTTTT. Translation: CASSRTQGWTGELFF. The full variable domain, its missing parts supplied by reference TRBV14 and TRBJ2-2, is EAGVTQFPSHSVIEKGQTVTLRCDPISGHDNLYWYRRVMGKEIKFLLHFVKESKQDESGMPNNRFLAERTGGTYSTLKVQPAELEDSGVYFCASSRTQGWTGELFFGEGSRLTVL.

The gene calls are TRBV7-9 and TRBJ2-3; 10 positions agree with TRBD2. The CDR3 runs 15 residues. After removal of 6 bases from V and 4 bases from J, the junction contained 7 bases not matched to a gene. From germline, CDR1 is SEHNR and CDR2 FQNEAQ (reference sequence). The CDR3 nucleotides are TGTGCCAGCAGGCGCCAGCGGGGGGGGGCAGATACGCAGTATTTT. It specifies CASRRQRGGADTQYF.

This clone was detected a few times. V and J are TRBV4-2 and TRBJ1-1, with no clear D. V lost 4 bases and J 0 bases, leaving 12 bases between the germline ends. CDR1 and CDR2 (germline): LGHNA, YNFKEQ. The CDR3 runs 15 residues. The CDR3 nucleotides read TGTGCCAGCAGCCGGGAAGCGGTTATGAACACTGAAGCTTTCTTT. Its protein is CASSREAVMNTEAFF.

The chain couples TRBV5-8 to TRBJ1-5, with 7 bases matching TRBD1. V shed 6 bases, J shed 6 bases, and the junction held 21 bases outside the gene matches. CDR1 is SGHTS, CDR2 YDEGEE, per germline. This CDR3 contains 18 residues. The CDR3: CASIGGPAQGGWGQPQHF. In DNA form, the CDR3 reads TGTGCCAGCATTGGGGGCCCAGCGCAAGGGGGCTGGGGTCAGCCCCAGCATTTT.

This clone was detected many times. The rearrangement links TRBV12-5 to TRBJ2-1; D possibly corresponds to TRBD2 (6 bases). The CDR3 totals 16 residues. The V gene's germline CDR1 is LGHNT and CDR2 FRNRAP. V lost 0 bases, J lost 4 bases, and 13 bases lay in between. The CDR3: CASGLVVTSRYNEQFF. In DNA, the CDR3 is TGTGCTAGTGGTTTGGTCGTAACTAGCAGGTACAATGAGCAGTTCTTC. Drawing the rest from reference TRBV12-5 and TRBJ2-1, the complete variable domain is DARVTQTPRHKVTEMGQEVTMRCQPILGHNTVFWYRQTMMQGLELLAYFRNRAPLDDSGMPKDRFSAEMPDATLATLKIQPSEPRDSAVYFCASGLVVTSRYNEQFFGPGTRLTVL.